A selection of T cell receptor beta chains follows, all from one sample in a study of blood T cell repertoires in COVID-19. TCRdb's table, derived via immunoSEQ multiplex PCR, lists solely in-frame clones and lacks some. Seen here are about 280,000 clones, 65% to 90% observed once, and the top ten hold 5% to 6.5%. Sample: peripheral blood. These receptors came from a middle-aged man with active or convalescent COVID-19. Each CDR3 is given without its conserved first and last residue.

v_call: TRBV4-1
j_call: TRBJ2-7
cdr3_aa: ASSQGWADTYEQY

v_call: TRBV2
j_call: TRBJ1-1
cdr3_aa: ASRRGAIKNTEAF

v_call: TRBV5-1
j_call: TRBJ1-3
cdr3_aa: ASSSSGGLSGNTIY

v_call: TRBV7-9
j_call: TRBJ2-1
cdr3_aa: ASSSPQPGLAGGNKQF

v_call: TRBV7-2
j_call: TRBJ2-7
cdr3_aa: ASSQGQLVYEQY

v_call: TRBV5-8
j_call: TRBJ2-5
cdr3_aa: ASSFQGQETQY

v_call: TRBV7-9
j_call: TRBJ1-4
cdr3_aa: ASSSTVGTHEKLF

v_call: TRBV7-2
j_call: TRBJ1-6
cdr3_aa: ASSLAPAGLNSPLH

v_call: TRBV15
j_call: TRBJ1-5
cdr3_aa: ATSPERGQPQH

v_call: TRBV4-1
j_call: TRBJ2-1
cdr3_aa: ASSTATSRDNEQF

v_call: TRBV29-1
j_call: TRBJ1-1
cdr3_aa: SVEVTLNTEAF

v_call: TRBV7-3
j_call: TRBJ1-1
cdr3_aa: ASSFDMSTEAF

v_call: TRBV28
j_call: TRBJ2-1
cdr3_aa: ASSLMGAEQF

v_call: TRBV23-1
j_call: TRBJ2-4
cdr3_aa: ASSQADSRLAKNIQY

v_call: TRBV7-9
j_call: TRBJ2-1
cdr3_aa: ASSLLAGPSGGNEQF

v_call: TRBV5-1
j_call: TRBJ1-3
cdr3_aa: ASSLVGGSGNTIY

v_call: TRBV30
j_call: TRBJ2-2
cdr3_aa: AWTSGRADTGELF

v_call: TRBV4-1
j_call: TRBJ1-6
cdr3_aa: ASSQWSSGPLH

v_call: TRBV7-2
j_call: TRBJ1-1
cdr3_aa: ASMLTGKGTEAF

v_call: TRBV19
j_call: TRBJ1-2
cdr3_aa: ASTLRGPAHSWDGYT

v_call: TRBV2
j_call: TRBJ2-1
cdr3_aa: ASSESGRRTYNEQF

v_call: TRBV4-2
j_call: TRBJ2-3
cdr3_aa: ASSQAPRGRTDTQY

v_call: TRBV19
j_call: TRBJ2-1
cdr3_aa: ASSSGSNEQF

v_call: TRBV11-2
j_call: TRBJ1-1
cdr3_aa: ASSPDRMGLSSAF

v_call: TRBV7-9
j_call: TRBJ1-1
cdr3_aa: ASSDQQGLVGAF

v_call: TRBV9
j_call: TRBJ2-7
cdr3_aa: ASSGGAGSGEQY

v_call: TRBV6-5
j_call: TRBJ2-7
cdr3_aa: ASSQNRAYDEQY